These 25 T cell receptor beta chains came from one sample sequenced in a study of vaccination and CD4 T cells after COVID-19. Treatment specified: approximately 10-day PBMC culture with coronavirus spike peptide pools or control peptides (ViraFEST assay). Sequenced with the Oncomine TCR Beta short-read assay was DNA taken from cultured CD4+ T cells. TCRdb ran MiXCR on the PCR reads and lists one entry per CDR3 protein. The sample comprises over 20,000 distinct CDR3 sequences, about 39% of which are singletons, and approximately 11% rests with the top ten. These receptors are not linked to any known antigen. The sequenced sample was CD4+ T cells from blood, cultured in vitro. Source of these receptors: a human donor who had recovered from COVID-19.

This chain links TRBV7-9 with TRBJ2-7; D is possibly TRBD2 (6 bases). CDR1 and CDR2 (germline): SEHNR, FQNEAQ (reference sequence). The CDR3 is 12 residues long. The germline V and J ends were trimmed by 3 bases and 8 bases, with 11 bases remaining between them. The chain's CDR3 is CASSLGGDQQYF. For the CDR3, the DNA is TGTGCCAGCAGCTTGGGCGGGGATCAGCAGTACTTC. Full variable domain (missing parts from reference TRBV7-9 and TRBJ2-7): DTGVSQNPRHKITKRGQNVTFRCDPISEHNRLYWYRQTLGQGPEFLTYFQNEAQLEKSRLLSDRFSAERPKGSFSTLEIQRTEQGDSAMYLCASSLGGDQQYFGPGTRLTVT.

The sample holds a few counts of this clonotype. The CDR3 DNA is TGTGCCAGCAGTGCGGACAGGGGGCTCTACGAGCAGTACTTC. Protein product: CASSADRGLYEQYF. The chain links TRBV25-1 to TRBJ2-7; the match to TRBD1 covers 11 bases. The CDR3 covers 14 residues. CDR1 and CDR2 (germline): MGHDK, SYGVNS. Trimming cost V 4 bases and J 3 bases; bases outside gene matches: 2.

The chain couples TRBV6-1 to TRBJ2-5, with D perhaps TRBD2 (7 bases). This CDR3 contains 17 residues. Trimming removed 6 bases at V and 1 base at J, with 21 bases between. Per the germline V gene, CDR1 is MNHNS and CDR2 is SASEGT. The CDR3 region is CASSSSPAGAIQETQYF. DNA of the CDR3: TGTGCCAGCAGCTCCTCTCCGGCGGGGGCGATCCAAGAGACCCAGTACTTC.

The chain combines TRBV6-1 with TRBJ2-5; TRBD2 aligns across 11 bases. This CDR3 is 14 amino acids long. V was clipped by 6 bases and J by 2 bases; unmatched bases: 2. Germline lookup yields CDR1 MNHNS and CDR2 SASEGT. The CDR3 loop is CASRVAGGQETQYF. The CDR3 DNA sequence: TGTGCCAGCAGGGTAGCGGGGGGGCAAGAGACCCAGTACTTC.

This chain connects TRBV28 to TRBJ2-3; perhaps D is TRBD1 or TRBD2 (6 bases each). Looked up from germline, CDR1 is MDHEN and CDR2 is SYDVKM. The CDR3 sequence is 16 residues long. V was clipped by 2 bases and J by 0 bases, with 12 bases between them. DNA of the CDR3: TGTGCCAGCAGTTTAACTACGGGGGCGAGCACAGATACGCAGTATTTT. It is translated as CASSLTTGASTDTQYF.

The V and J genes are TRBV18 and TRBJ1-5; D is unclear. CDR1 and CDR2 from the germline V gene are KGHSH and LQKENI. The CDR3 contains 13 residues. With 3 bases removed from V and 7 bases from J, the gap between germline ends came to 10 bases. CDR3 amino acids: CASSPQDEQPQHF. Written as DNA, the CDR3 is TGTGCCAGCTCACCCCAGGACGAGCAGCCCCAGCATTTT.

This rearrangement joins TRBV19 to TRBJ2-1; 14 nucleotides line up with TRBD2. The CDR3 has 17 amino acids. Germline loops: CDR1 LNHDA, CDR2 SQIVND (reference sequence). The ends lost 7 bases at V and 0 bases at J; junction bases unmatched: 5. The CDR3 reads CASTVGTSGSSYNEQFF. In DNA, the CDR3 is TGTGCCAGTACCGTCGGGACTAGCGGGAGCTCCTACAATGAGCAGTTCTTC.

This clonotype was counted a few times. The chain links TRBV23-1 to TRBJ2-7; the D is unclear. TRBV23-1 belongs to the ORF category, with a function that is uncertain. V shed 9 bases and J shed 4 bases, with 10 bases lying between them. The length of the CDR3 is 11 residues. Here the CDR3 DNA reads TGCGCCAGGGTCCCAGAATACGAGCAGTACTTC. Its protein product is CARVPEYEQYF.

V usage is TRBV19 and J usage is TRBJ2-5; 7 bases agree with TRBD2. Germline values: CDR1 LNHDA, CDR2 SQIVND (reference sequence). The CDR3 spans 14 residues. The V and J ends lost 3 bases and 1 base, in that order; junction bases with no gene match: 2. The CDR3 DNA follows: TGTGCCAGTAGTATTGGGAGGGTCCAAGAGACCCAGTACTTC. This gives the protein CASSIGRVQETQYF.

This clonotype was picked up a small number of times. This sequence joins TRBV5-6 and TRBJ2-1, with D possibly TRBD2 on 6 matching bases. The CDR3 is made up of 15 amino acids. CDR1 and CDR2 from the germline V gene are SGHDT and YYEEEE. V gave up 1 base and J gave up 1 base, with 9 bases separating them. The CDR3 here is CASSLRGTSYNEQFF. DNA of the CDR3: TGTGCCAGCAGCTTGCGGGGGACGTCCTACAATGAGCAGTTCTTC.

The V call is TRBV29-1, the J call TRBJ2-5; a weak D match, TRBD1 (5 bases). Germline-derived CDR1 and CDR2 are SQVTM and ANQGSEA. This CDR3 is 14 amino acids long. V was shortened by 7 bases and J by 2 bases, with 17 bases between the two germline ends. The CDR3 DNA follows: TGCAGCGCTAAACAGGTTTCCTGGCAAGAGACCCAGTACTTC. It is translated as CSAKQVSWQETQYF.

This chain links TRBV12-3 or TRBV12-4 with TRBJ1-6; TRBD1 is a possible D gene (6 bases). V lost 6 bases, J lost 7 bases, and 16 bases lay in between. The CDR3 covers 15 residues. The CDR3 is CASRSYGGQNSPLHF. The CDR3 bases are TGTGCCAGCAGGTCCTATGGGGGGCAGAATTCACCCCTCCACTTT.

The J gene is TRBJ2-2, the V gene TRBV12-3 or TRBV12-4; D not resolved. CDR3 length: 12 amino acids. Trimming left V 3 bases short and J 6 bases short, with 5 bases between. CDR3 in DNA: TGTGCCAGCAGTTTGATGTCCGGGGAGCTGTTTTTT. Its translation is CASSLMSGELFF.

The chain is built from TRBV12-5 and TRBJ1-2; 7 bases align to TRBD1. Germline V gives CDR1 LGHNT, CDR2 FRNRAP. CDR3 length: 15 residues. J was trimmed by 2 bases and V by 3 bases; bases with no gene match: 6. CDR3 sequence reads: CASGFPRGANYGYTF. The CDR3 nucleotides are TGTGCTAGTGGTTTCCCCAGGGGGGCGAACTATGGCTACACCTTC.

This CDR3 is CSARGQGLAGSGELFF. The CDR3 DNA sequence: TGCAGTGCTAGAGGCCAGGGACTAGCGGGATCCGGGGAGCTGTTTTTT. The J gene is TRBJ2-2, the V gene TRBV20-1; TRBD2 aligns across 13 bases. Trimming took 1 base from V and 6 from J; bases not matched to a gene: 5. The CDR3 spans 16 residues. The germline CDR1 and CDR2 sequences are DFQATT and SNEGSKA (reference sequence).

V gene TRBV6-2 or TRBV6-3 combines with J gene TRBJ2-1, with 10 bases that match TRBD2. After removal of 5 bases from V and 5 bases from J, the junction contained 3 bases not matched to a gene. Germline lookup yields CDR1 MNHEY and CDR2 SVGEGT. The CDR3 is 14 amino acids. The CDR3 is CASSVAGGNNEQFF. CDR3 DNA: TGTGCCAGCAGTGTAGCGGGGGGCAACAATGAGCAGTTCTTC.

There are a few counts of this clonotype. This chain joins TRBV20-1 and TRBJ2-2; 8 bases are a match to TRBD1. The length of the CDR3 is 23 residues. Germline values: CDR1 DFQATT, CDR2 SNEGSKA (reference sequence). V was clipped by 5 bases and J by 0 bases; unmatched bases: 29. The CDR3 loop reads CSAPGYDNPPRDRCRTNTGELFF. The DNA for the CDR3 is TGCAGTGCTCCTGGGTACGACAACCCCCCCCGGGACAGGTGCCGAACGAACACCGGGGAGCTGTTTTTT.

The CDR3 reads CATSRSGTGTLSRGYTF. CDR3 DNA: TGTGCCACCAGCAGATCTGGGACAGGGACCCTATCCAGGGGCTACACCTTC. The chain joins TRBV15 to TRBJ1-2, with 9 positions matching TRBD1. J was trimmed by 8 bases and V by 2 bases; bases with no gene match: 15. CDR1 and CDR2 (germline): LNHNV, YYDKDF (reference sequence). This CDR3 region has 17 residues.

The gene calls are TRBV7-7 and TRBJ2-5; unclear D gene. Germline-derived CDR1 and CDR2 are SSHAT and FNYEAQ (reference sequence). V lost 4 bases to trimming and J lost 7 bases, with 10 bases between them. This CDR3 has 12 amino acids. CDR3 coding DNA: TGTGCCAGCAGCTCCTCACTGGGGACCCAGTACTTC. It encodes CASSSSLGTQYF.

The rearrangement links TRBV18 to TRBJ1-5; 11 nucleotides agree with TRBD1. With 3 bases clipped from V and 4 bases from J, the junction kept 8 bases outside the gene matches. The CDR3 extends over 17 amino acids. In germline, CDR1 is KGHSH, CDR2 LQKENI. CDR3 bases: TGTGCCAGCTCACCGACATCCGGACAGGGGGCGAATCAGCCCCAGCATTTT. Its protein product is CASSPTSGQGANQPQHF. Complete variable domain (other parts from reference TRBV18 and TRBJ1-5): NAGVMQNPRHLVRRRGQEARLRCSPMKGHSHVYWYRQLPEEGLKFMVYLQKENIIDESGMPKERFSAEFPKEGPSILRIQQVVRGDSAAYFCASSPTSGQGANQPQHFGDGTRLSIL.

CDR3 region: CASSGTSYEQYF. In nucleotides, the CDR3 is TGTGCCAGTAGTGGGACTTCCTACGAGCAGTACTTC. The V call is TRBV19, the J call TRBJ2-7; maybe TRBD2 (6 bases). This CDR3 spans 12 amino acids. Deletions cut 5 bases from V and 1 base from J, with 6 bases between. Germline loops: CDR1 LNHDA, CDR2 SQIVND (reference sequence).

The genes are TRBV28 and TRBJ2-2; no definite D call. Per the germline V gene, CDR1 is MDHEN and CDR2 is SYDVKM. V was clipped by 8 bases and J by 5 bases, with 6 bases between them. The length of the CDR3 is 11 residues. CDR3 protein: CASGLTGELFF. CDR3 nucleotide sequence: TGTGCCAGCGGATTAACCGGGGAGCTGTTTTTT.

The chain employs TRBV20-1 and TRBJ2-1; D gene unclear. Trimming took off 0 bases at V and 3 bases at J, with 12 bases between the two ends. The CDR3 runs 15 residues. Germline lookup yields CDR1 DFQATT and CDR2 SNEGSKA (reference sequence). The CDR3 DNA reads TGCAGTGCTAGAGAGAGACTGGGAAGCTACAATGAGCAGTTCTTC. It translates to CSARERLGSYNEQFF.

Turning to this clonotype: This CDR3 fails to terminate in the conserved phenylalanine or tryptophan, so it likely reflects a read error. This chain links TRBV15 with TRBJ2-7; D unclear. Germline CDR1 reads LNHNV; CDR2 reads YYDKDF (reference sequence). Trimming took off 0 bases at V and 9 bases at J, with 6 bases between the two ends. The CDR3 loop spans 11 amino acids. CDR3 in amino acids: CATSRDRWQYS. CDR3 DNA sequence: TGTGCCACCAGCAGAGACCGTTGGCAGTACTCC.

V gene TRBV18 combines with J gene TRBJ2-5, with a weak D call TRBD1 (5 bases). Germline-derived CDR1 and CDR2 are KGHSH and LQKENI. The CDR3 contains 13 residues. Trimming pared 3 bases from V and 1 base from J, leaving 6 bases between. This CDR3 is CASSPDIQETQYF. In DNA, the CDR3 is TGTGCCAGCTCACCGGACATCCAAGAGACCCAGTACTTC.